These 25 T cell receptor beta chains were all obtained from the same sample, sequenced in a study of monozygotic twins with inflammatory bowel disease (dated 2019 in TCRdb). The protocol used for the library was 5' RACE. Instrument used: Illumina HiSeq 2500. TCRdb reprocessed the reads, so every CDR3 protein sequence counts as one entry and DNA is not shown. The sample table records approximately 340,000 distinct CDR3 sequences. Roughly 2% of the sample lies in the top ten. Sequencing input: blood. The receptor source for this set is a human donor with ulcerative colitis or Crohn's disease, or a healthy co-twin of an affected twin (not recorded which).

The rearrangement joins TRBV6-2 or TRBV6-3 to TRBJ2-1. Per germline, CDR1 MNHEY and CDR2 SVGEGT. The CDR3 has 16 amino acids. CDR3 amino acids: CASSHPSLSPYNEQFF.

The chain links TRBV6-5 to TRBJ1-5; with no DNA, the TCRdb D assignment of TRBD1 cannot be verified. Germline V gene data show CDR1 as MNHEY and CDR2 as SVGAGI. This CDR3 comprises 15 residues. This chain's CDR3 is CASSYSGGSNQPQHF.

The chain links TRBV7-6 to TRBJ2-1; TCRdb indicates TRBD1, and absent DNA this call remains unverified. The CDR3 is made up of 13 amino acids. Germline CDR1 reads SGHVS; CDR2 reads FNYEAQ. CDR3 in amino acids: CASTGTGGGEQFF.

The chain has TRBV5-1 and TRBJ2-1; the TCRdb call, TRBD2, lacks DNA for checking. The germline V gene has CDR1 SGHRS and CDR2 YFSETQ. The CDR3 sequence is 15 residues long. The CDR3: CASSLGAGLRNEQFF.

This rearrangement joins TRBV9 to TRBJ2-5; with no DNA, the TCRdb D assignment of TRBD2 cannot be verified. The CDR3 has 14 amino acids. Germline assignment: CDR1 SGDLS and CDR2 YYNGEE. This CDR3 is CASSLAGDQETQYF.

The chain carries TRBV10-3 and TRBJ2-7; checking the TCRdb D call of TRBD1 is not possible without DNA. This CDR3 is built from 13 residues. Germline lookup yields CDR1 ENHRY and CDR2 SYGVKD. The chain's CDR3 is CAINPGQPYEQYF.

The V and J genes are TRBV20-1 and TRBJ2-7; TCRdb selects TRBD1, and the lack of DNA leaves this call unchecked. Germline-derived CDR1 and CDR2 are DFQATT and SNEGSKA (reference sequence). This CDR3 is built from 13 residues. CDR3 region: CSARIGGVYEQYF.

The genes are TRBV2 and TRBJ2-3. Germline V gives CDR1 SNHLY, CDR2 FYNNEI. The CDR3 spans 15 residues. CDR3 sequence reads: CASSLGTLSTDTQYF.

The chain links TRBV6-2 or TRBV6-3 to TRBJ1-1. There are 12 residues in the CDR3. Germline V lookup: CDR1 MNHEY, CDR2 SVGEGT. CDR3 protein: CASTTLNTEAFF.

The chain recombines TRBV4-1 with TRBJ2-2. CDR3 length equals 17 residues. Germline V lookup: CDR1 MGHRA, CDR2 YSYEKL. CDR3 sequence reads: CASSQDRWSANTGELFF.

V usage is TRBV9 and J usage is TRBJ1-4. CDR3 length equals 15 residues. Germline-derived CDR1 and CDR2 are SGDLS and YYNGEE. The CDR3 here is CASSPSPATNEKLFF.

This chain joins TRBV19 and TRBJ1-2; TCRdb gives TRBD1 as the D gene, but with no DNA this cannot be confirmed. The CDR3 consists of 12 residues. From germline, CDR1 is LNHDA and CDR2 SQIVND (reference sequence). CDR3 protein: CAAASGPGGYTF.

This chain links TRBV25-1 with TRBJ2-5; the D call of TRBD2 rests on TCRdb alone, since no DNA is present to check it. Per the germline V gene, CDR1 is MGHDK and CDR2 is SYGVNS. The CDR3 totals 14 residues. CDR3 sequence: CASSASSGRQTQYF.

The chain uses TRBV27 and TRBJ2-7; TCRdb names TRBD2, which stays unverified in the absence of DNA. This CDR3 has 17 amino acids. Per germline, CDR1 MNHEY and CDR2 SMNVEV (reference sequence). The CDR3 protein is CASSFSSGRAVFSEQYF.

The chain joins TRBV5-1 to TRBJ2-1; TCRdb indicates TRBD1, and absent DNA this call remains unverified. CDR3 length equals 15 residues. Per the germline V gene, CDR1 is SGHRS and CDR2 is YFSETQ. The chain's CDR3 is CASSLVAGVYNEQFF.

J is TRBJ2-2 and V is TRBV7-9. The CDR3 has 15 residues. Germline loops: CDR1 SEHNR, CDR2 FQNEAQ (reference sequence). The CDR3 region is CASSTAGANTGELFF.

This rearrangement joins TRBV10-3 to TRBJ1-1. This CDR3 is built from 14 residues. The V gene's germline CDR1 is ENHRY and CDR2 SYGVKD. The CDR3 spells CAISEPSGHTEAFF.

The chain recombines TRBV5-1 with TRBJ2-1; TCRdb returns TRBD1, unconfirmable since there is no DNA. This CDR3 has 13 residues. Germline CDR1 and CDR2: SGHRS and YFSETQ. This CDR3 is CASSWAQGGEQFF.

The chain recombines TRBV7-2 with TRBJ2-1; TCRdb returns TRBD1, unconfirmable since there is no DNA. Germline V gene data show CDR1 as SGHTA and CDR2 as FQGNSA. The CDR3 covers 16 residues. CDR3 region: CASSSLPRGGSNEQFF.

V and J are TRBV20-1 and TRBJ1-5; TCRdb calls TRBD1, which cannot be checked without DNA. The CDR3 loop spans 14 amino acids. Germline V gene sequence: CDR1 DFQATT, CDR2 SNEGSKA (reference sequence). The CDR3: CSASQGDGNQPQHF.

The rearrangement uses TRBV20-1 and TRBJ2-7; TCRdb outputs TRBD2, but without DNA this stays unchecked. CDR3 length: 15 amino acids. The germline V gene has CDR1 DFQATT and CDR2 SNEGSKA (reference sequence). The CDR3 reads CSATRLAPQSSEQYF.

This rearrangement joins TRBV28 to TRBJ2-3; the TCRdb call, TRBD1, lacks DNA for checking. Looked up from germline, CDR1 is MDHEN and CDR2 is SYDVKM. The CDR3 has 15 residues. CDR3 amino acids: CASRPPSGRRDTQYF.

This chain connects TRBV14 to TRBJ1-2; the D call from TCRdb, TRBD1, cannot be confirmed without DNA. The CDR3 runs to 13 residues. Germline V gives CDR1 SGHDN, CDR2 FVKESK. The CDR3 reads CASSQRQFYGYTF. Full variable domain (rest looked up from reference TRBV14 and TRBJ1-2): EAGVTQFPSHSVIEKGQTVTLRCDPISGHDNLYWYRRVMGKEIKFLLHFVKESKQDESGMPNNRFLAERTGGTYSTLKVQPAELEDSGVYFCASSQRQFYGYTFGSGTRLTVV.

V gene TRBV7-3 combines with J gene TRBJ2-1. Looked up from germline, CDR1 is SGHTA and CDR2 is FQGTGA. The CDR3 has 15 residues. The CDR3 is CASSLRESSYNEQFF.

The rearrangement uses TRBV3-1 and TRBJ1-5; without DNA, the TCRdb call of TRBD1 cannot be checked. The CDR3 runs 13 residues. Germline V gene data show CDR1 as LGHDT and CDR2 as YNNKEL (reference sequence). CDR3 sequence reads: CASSLDRDQPQHF.